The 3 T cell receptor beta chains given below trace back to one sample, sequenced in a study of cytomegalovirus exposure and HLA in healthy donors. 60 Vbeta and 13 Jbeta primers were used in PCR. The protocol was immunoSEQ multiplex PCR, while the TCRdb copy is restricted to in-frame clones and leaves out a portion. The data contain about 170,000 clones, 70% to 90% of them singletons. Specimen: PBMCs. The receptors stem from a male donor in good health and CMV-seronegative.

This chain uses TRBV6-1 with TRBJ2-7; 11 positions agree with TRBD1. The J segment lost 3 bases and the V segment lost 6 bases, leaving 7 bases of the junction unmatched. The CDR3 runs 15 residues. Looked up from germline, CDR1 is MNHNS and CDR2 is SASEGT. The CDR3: CASSPGTGGIYEQYF. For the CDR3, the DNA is TGTGCCAGCAGCCCCGGGACAGGGGGGATCTACGAGCAGTACTTC.

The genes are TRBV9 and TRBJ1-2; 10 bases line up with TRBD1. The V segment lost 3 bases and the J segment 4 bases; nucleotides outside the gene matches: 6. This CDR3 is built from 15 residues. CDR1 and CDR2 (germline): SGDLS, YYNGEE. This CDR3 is CASSGDRGVVYGYTF. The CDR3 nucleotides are TGTGCCAGCAGCGGGGACAGGGGAGTTGTCTATGGCTACACCTTC. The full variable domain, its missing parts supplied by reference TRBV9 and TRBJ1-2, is DSGVTQTPKHLITATGQRVTLRCSPRSGDLSVYWYQQSLDQGLQFLIQYYNGEERAKGNILERFSAQQFPDLHSELNLSSLELGDSALYFCASSGDRGVVYGYTFGSGTRLTVV.

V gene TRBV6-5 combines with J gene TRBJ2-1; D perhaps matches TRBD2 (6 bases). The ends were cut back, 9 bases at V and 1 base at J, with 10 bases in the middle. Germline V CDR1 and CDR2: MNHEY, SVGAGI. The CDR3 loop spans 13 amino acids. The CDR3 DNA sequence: TGTGCCAGTTACGGGAGTTCCTACAATGAGCAGTTCTTC. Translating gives CASYGSSYNEQFF.